This entry describes one T cell receptor beta chain. Original analysis: Nucleated cell number was recorded as an estimate derived from reference gene primer amplification. Sequenced by immunoSEQ multiplex PCR; TCRdb stores in-frame clones only, minus some. The D gene and trimming were derived from the DNA, and the V and J assignments and clone size from that table. The sample yields some 130,000 clones, 75% to 90% seen once. This sample was included in a study of blood T cell repertoires in COVID-19. Turning to the study itself: The United States, Italy and Spain supplied acute and convalescent COVID-19 samples. T cells, B-cell-depleted T cells, or PBMCs provided the cDNA or gDNA that served as material.

The receptor was isolated from a man between 50 and 59 years old with active or convalescent COVID-19. Sequencing was carried out using peripheral blood.

CDR3 region: CASSFGGLAGISGELFF. DNA of the CDR3: TGTGCCAGCAGCTTCGGGGGTTTAGCGGGGATTTCCGGGGAGCTGTTTTTT. The chain employs TRBV5-8 and TRBJ2-2, with TRBD2 identical over 8 bases. The V segment lost 2 bases and the J segment 6 bases; nucleotides outside the gene matches: 12. This CDR3 is built from 17 residues. Germline lookup yields CDR1 SGHTS and CDR2 YDEGEE.